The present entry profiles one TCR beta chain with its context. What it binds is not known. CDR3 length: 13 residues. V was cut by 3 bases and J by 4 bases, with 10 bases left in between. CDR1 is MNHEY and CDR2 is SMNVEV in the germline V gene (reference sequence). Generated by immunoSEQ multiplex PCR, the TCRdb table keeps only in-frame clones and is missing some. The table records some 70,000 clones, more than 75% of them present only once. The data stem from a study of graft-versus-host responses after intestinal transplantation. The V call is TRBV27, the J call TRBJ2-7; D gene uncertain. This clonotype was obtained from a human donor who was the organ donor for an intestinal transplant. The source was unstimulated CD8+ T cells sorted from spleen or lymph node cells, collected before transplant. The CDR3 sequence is CASSLTPDYEQYF. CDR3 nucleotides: TGTGCCAGCAGTTTGACTCCGGATTACGAGCAGTACTTC.